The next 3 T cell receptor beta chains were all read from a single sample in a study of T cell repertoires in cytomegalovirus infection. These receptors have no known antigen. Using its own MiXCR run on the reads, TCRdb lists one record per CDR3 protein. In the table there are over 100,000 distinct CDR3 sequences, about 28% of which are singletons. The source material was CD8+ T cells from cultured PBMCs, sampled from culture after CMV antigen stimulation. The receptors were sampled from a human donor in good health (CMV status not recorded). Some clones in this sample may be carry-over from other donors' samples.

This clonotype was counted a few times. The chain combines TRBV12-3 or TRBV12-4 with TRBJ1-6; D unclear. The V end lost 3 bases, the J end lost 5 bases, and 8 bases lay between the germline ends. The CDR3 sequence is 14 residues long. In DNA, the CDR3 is TGTGCCAGCAGTTTCTGGCAGGATAATTCACCCCTCCACTTT. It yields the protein CASSFWQDNSPLHF.

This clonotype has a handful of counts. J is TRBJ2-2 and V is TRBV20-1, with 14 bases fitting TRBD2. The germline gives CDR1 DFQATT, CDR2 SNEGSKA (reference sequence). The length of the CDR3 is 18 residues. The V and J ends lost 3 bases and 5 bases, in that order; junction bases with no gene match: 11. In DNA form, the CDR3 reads TGCAGTGCTAGCGGATTGACTAGCGGGGGGGCGTATACCGGGGAGCTGTTTTTT. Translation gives CSASGLTSGGAYTGELFF.

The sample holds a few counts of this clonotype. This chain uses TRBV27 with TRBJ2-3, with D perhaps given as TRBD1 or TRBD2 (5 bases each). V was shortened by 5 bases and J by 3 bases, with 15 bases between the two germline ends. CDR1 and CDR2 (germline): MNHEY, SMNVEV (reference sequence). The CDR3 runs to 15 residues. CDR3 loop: CASSTSLRGTDTQYF. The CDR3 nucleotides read TGTGCCAGCAGTACCTCTTTGAGGGGAACAGATACGCAGTATTTT.